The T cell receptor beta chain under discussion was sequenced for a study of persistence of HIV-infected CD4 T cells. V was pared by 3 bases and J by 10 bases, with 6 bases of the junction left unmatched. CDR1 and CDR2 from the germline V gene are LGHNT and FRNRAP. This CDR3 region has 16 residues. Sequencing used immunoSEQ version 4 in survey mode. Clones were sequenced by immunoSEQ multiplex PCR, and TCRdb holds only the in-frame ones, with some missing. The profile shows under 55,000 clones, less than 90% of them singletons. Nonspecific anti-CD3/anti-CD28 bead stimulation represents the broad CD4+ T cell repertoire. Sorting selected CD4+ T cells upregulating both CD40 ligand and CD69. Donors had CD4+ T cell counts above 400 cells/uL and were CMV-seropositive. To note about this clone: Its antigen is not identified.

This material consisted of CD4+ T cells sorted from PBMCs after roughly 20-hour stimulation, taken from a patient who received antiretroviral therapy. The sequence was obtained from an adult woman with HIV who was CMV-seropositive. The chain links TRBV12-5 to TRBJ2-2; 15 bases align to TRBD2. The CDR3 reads CASGFRTSGGAKELFF. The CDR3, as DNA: TGTGCTAGTGGTTTCAGGACTAGCGGGGGGGCAAAGGAGCTGTTTTTT.